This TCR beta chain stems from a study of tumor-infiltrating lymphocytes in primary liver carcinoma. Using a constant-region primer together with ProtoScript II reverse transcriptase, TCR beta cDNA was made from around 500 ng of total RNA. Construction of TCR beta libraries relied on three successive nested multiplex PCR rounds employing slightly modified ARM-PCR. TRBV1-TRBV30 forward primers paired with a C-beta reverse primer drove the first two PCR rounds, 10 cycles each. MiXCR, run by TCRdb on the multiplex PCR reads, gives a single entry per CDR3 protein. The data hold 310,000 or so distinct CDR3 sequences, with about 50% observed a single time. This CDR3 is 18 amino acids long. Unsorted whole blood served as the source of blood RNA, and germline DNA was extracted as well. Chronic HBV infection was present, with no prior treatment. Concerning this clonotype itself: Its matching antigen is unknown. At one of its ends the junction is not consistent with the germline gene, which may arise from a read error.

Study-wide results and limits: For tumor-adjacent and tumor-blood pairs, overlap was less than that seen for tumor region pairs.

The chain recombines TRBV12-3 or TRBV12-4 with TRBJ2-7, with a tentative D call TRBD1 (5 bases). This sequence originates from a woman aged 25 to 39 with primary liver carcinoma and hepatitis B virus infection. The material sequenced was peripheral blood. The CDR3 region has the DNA TGTGCCAGCAGCGTCAAGCCAAGGGGTAAAGGCCTCTCCTACGAGCAGCACTTC. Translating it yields CASSVKPRGKGLSYEQHF.